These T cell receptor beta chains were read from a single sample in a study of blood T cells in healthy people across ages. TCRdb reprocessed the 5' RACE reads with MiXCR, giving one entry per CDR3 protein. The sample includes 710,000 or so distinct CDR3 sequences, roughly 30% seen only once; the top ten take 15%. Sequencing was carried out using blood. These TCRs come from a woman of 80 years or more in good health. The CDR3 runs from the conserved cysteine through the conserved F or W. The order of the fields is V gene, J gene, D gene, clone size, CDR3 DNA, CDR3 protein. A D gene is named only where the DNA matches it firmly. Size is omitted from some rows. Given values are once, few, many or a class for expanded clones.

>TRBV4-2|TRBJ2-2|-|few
TGTGCCAGCAGCCATGTCACCGGGGAGCTGTTTTTT
CASSHVTGELFF
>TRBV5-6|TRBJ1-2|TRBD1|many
TGTGCCAGCAGCTCGACAGGGGAGGGATATGGCTACACCTTC
CASSSTGEGYGYTF
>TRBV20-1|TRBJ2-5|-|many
TGCAGTGCTGAACCACAGGTCGGTCAGGAGACCCAGTACTTC
CSAEPQVGQETQYF
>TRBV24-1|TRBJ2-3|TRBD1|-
TGTGCCACCGCGGGACAGGGTGCAGATACGCAGTATTTT
CATAGQGADTQYF
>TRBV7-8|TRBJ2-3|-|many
TGTGCCAGCAGCTTAGTACCCCCAGACAGATTGAATACGCAGTATTTT
CASSLVPPDRLNTQYF
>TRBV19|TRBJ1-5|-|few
TGTGCCAGTAGTCCCTTGGAAAGAGATCAGCCCCAGCATTTT
CASSPLERDQPQHF
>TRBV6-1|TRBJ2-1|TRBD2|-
TGTGCCAGCAGTGAAGCCAGAAGCGGGGGGAACTACGAGCAGTTCTTC
CASSEARSGGNYEQFF
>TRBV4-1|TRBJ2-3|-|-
TGCGCCAGCAGCCATCTGTCTCTCACAGATACGCAGTATTTT
CASSHLSLTDTQYF
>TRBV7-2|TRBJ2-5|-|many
TGTGCCAGCAGCTTAGTAGGTTGGGGAGAACAAGAGACCCAGTACTTC
CASSLVGWGEQETQYF
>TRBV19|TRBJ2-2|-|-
TGTGCCGGGGAGACAGCCGGCACCGGGGAGCTGTTTTTT
CAGETAGTGELFF
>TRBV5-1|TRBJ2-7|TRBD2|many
TGCGCCAGCAGATGGAATAGCGGGACGGTGGGCTCCTACGAGCAGTACTTC
CASRWNSGTVGSYEQYF
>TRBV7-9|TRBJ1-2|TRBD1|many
TGTGCCAGCGGACCGACAGGGTTGGGCTACACCTTC
CASGPTGLGYTF
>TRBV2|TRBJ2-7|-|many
TGTGCCAGCAGTACGTTTACTGTAGAGGGCGAGCAGTACTTC
CASSTFTVEGEQYF
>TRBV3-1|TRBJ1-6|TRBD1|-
TGTGCCAGCAGCCAGGGACAGCCGGATTCACCCCTCCACTTT
CASSQGQPDSPLHF
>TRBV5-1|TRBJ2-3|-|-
TGCGCCAGCAGCTTGGGGGGACTTAACACAGATACGCAGTATTTT
CASSLGGLNTDTQYF
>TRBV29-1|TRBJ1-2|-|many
TGCAGCGCCTTAGACCCCTCTGCGAGCTACACCTTC
CSALDPSASYTF
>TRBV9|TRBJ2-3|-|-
TGTGCCAGCAGCGTAGACGGGATTTTCACAGATACGCAGTATTTT
CASSVDGIFTDTQYF
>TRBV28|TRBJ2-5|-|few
TGTGCCAGCACTCAGACAGCACAAGAGACCCAGTACTTC
CASTQTAQETQYF
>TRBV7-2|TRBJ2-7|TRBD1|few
TGTGCCAGCAGCTTAGACTTCACCGGGACAGGGGAGCAGTACTTC
CASSLDFTGTGEQYF
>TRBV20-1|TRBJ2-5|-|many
TGCAGTGCTAGAGATCAAGGTCGGACCCAAGAGACCCAGTACTTC
CSARDQGRTQETQYF
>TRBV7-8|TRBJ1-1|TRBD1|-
TGTGCCAGCAGCTTAGGGGACAGATTTAAGACTGAAGCTTTCTTT
CASSLGDRFKTEAFF
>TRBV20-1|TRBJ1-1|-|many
TGCAGTGCAACTCCGTGGAGGTCCGCCAGGAACACTGAAGCTTTCTTT
CSATPWRSARNTEAFF
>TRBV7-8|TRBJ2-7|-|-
TGTGCCAGCAGCTTACCTAGTAGGGGATCCTACGAGCAGTACTTC
CASSLPSRGSYEQYF
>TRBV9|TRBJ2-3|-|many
TGTGCCAGCAGCGCCCTGGGCTGGAGCACAGATACGCAGTATTTT
CASSALGWSTDTQYF
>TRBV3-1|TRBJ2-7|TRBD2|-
TGTGCCAGCAGCCGGCCGCTAGCGGGGGTCTTCTACGAGCAGTACTTC
CASSRPLAGVFYEQYF
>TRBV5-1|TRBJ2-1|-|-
TGCGCCAGCAGGTATGAACGGGGGACCCTCTACAATGAGCAGTTCTTC
CASRYERGTLYNEQFF